This T cell receptor (beta chain) was recovered during a study of identical twins. General study points: Where beta out-of-frame sequences were concerned, excess twin sharing was weaker.

With respect to this clonotype: Its antigen is unknown.

One entry per CDR3 protein, called by TCRdb with MiXCR from the 5' RACE reads. The sample includes around 470,000 distinct CDR3 sequences, over 12% of them seen just once. These same data were also listed under a study on yellow fever vaccine responses in identical twins.

The material sequenced was CD4+ T cells sorted from blood. This sequence was found in a woman between 18 and 29 years old in good health.

The CDR3 bases are TGCAGTGCACCGGGACAGGGTAGGGAATCCACTGAAGCTTTCTTT. Translation: CSAPGQGRESTEAFF. This sequence joins TRBV20-1 and TRBJ1-1; 9 positions match TRBD1. Germline V gene data show CDR1 as DFQATT and CDR2 as SNEGSKA (reference sequence). This CDR3 comprises 15 residues. V lost 6 bases to trimming and J lost 4 bases; unmatched junction nucleotides: 12.